This is a list of T cell receptor beta chains from one sample in a study of EBV T-cell therapy then PD-1 blockade in nasopharyngeal carcinoma. Their antigens remain unidentified. This table comes from immunoSEQ multiplex PCR, and its TCRdb copy is limited to in-frame clones, with some not included. The sample records over 20,000 clones, about 80% being singletons. This specimen consisted of CD8+ T cells from blood, obtained at roughly day 250 from a patient whose treatment included autologous EBV-specific T cells and nivolumab. Receptor source: a man aged 40-50 years with nasopharyngeal carcinoma. The CDR3 runs from the conserved cysteine through the conserved F or W. A D gene is named only where the DNA matches it firmly. Only some rows state a clone size, as once, few, many or a class for expanded clones.

V gene: TRBV7-9; clone size: NA; J gene: TRBJ2-7; D gene: NA; CDR3 DNA: TGTGCCAGCAGCTCGCACGAGCAGTACTTC; CDR3 protein: CASSSHEQYF
V gene: TRBV19; clone size: NA; J gene: TRBJ2-7; D gene: NA; CDR3 DNA: TGTGCCAGTAGCAACCGGGACGGGTCCTACGAGCAGTACTTC; CDR3 protein: CASSNRDGSYEQYF
V gene: TRBV9; clone size: NA; J gene: TRBJ1-3; D gene: NA; CDR3 DNA: TGTGCCAGCAGCTTACAGGGAGCTGGAAACACCATATATTTT; CDR3 protein: CASSLQGAGNTIYF
V gene: TRBV5-1; clone size: NA; J gene: TRBJ1-2; D gene: TRBD1; CDR3 DNA: TGCGCCAGCAGCCTCCGACAGGGTAACTATGGCTACACCTTC; CDR3 protein: CASSLRQGNYGYTF
V gene: TRBV4-3; clone size: NA; J gene: TRBJ2-7; D gene: NA; CDR3 DNA: TGCGCCAGCTCACCTATGGGGGGTTTGGGTGAGCAGTACTTC; CDR3 protein: CASSPMGGLGEQYF
V gene: TRBV9; clone size: few; J gene: TRBJ2-4; D gene: NA; CDR3 DNA: TGTGCCAGCAGCGTGGGAGAGAGGTTAGGCATTCAGTACTTC; CDR3 protein: CASSVGERLGIQYF
V gene: TRBV6-1; clone size: NA; J gene: TRBJ1-4; D gene: NA; CDR3 DNA: TGTGCCAGCAGTGAATCGGAAACAACAAAACTGTTTTTT; CDR3 protein: CASSESETTKLFF
V gene: TRBV27; clone size: once; J gene: TRBJ2-3; D gene: TRBD2; CDR3 DNA: TGTGCCAGCAGTTTAATTAGCGGGGGGGCGGCGGGCACAGATACGCAGTATTTT; CDR3 protein: CASSLISGGAAGTDTQYF
V gene: TRBV9; clone size: NA; J gene: TRBJ1-2; D gene: TRBD1; CDR3 DNA: TGTGCCAGCAGCGTAGATGGGACAGGGGCGAACGGCTACACCTTC; CDR3 protein: CASSVDGTGANGYTF
V gene: TRBV30; clone size: NA; J gene: TRBJ1-6; D gene: NA; CDR3 DNA: TGTGCCTGGAGTGGCGGGTACCAGCCCTATAATTCACCCCTCCACTTT; CDR3 protein: CAWSGGYQPYNSPLHF
V gene: TRBV28; clone size: NA; J gene: TRBJ2-2; D gene: NA; CDR3 DNA: TGTGCCAGCAGTCCGGGGGGCCGTGACACCGGGGAGCTGTTTTTT; CDR3 protein: CASSPGGRDTGELFF
V gene: TRBV7-9; clone size: NA; J gene: TRBJ1-2; D gene: NA; CDR3 DNA: TGTGCCAGCAGCCCAGCCACGGGCTACACCTTC; CDR3 protein: CASSPATGYTF
V gene: TRBV6-5; clone size: NA; J gene: TRBJ2-7; D gene: NA; CDR3 DNA: TGTGCCAGCAGTTACTCGATGCAGGGTCTCAACGAGCAGTACTTC; CDR3 protein: CASSYSMQGLNEQYF
V gene: TRBV6-2/TRBV6-3; clone size: NA; J gene: TRBJ2-5; D gene: NA; CDR3 DNA: TGTGCCAGCAGTTACTCGAGGGGGACCGGTAAGGAGACCCAGTACTTC; CDR3 protein: CASSYSRGTGKETQYF
V gene: TRBV30; clone size: NA; J gene: TRBJ1-3; D gene: NA; CDR3 DNA: TGTGCCTGGAGTGACCCGCAGGAGAGCTCTGGAAACACCATATATTTT; CDR3 protein: CAWSDPQESSGNTIYF
V gene: TRBV6-2/TRBV6-3; clone size: NA; J gene: TRBJ2-2; D gene: NA; CDR3 DNA: TGTGCCAGCAGTTACAACTCTAACACCGGGGAGCTGTTTTTT; CDR3 protein: CASSYNSNTGELFF
V gene: TRBV7-2; clone size: NA; J gene: TRBJ1-1; D gene: TRBD1; CDR3 DNA: TGTGCCAGCAGCTTAAGAGGACAGGGGATGAACACTGAAGCTTTCTTT; CDR3 protein: CASSLRGQGMNTEAFF
V gene: TRBV6-4; clone size: few; J gene: TRBJ2-1; D gene: NA; CDR3 DNA: TGTGCCAGCAGTGACTCAGGAGGAGGGGGGGCCTATGAGCAGTTCTTC; CDR3 protein: CASSDSGGGGAYEQFF
V gene: TRBV7-2; clone size: NA; J gene: TRBJ2-7; D gene: NA; CDR3 DNA: TGTGCCAGCAGCGCCAGAGGGGACGCTCAGGAGCAGTACTTC; CDR3 protein: CASSARGDAQEQYF
V gene: TRBV6-2/TRBV6-3; clone size: NA; J gene: TRBJ2-7; D gene: NA; CDR3 DNA: TGTGCCAGCAGTTACCAGGGTCTCCACGAGCAGTACTTC; CDR3 protein: CASSYQGLHEQYF
V gene: TRBV6-5; clone size: NA; J gene: TRBJ2-1; D gene: NA; CDR3 DNA: TGTGCCAGCAGTTACCCCAGGGACGGCGGCAATGAGCAGTTCTTC; CDR3 protein: CASSYPRDGGNEQFF
V gene: TRBV10-3; clone size: NA; J gene: TRBJ2-3; D gene: TRBD2; CDR3 DNA: TGTGCCATCAGTGGTGGGGAGGGGCACACAGATACGCAGTATTTT; CDR3 protein: CAISGGEGHTDTQYF
V gene: TRBV21-1; clone size: NA; J gene: TRBJ2-7; D gene: NA; CDR3 DNA: TGTGCCAGCAGCAAACCAGCGGGAAAGCCGACCTCCTACGAGCAGTACTTC; CDR3 protein: CASSKPAGKPTSYEQYF
V gene: TRBV15; clone size: NA; J gene: TRBJ2-1; D gene: NA; CDR3 DNA: TGTGCCGTCGGGGCTTCTTCTAGGAACAATGAGCAGTTCTTC; CDR3 protein: CAVGASSRNNEQFF
V gene: TRBV4-3; clone size: NA; J gene: TRBJ1-2; D gene: TRBD1; CDR3 DNA: TGCGCCAGCAGCCAGGTTCCGGGACAGGAGGTCTATGGCTACACCTTC; CDR3 protein: CASSQVPGQEVYGYTF
V gene: TRBV6-4; clone size: NA; J gene: TRBJ1-1; D gene: TRBD1; CDR3 DNA: TGTGCCAGCAATAGCTACCGGGACAGGGGGCGTATAAACACTGAAGCTTTCTTT; CDR3 protein: CASNSYRDRGRINTEAFF